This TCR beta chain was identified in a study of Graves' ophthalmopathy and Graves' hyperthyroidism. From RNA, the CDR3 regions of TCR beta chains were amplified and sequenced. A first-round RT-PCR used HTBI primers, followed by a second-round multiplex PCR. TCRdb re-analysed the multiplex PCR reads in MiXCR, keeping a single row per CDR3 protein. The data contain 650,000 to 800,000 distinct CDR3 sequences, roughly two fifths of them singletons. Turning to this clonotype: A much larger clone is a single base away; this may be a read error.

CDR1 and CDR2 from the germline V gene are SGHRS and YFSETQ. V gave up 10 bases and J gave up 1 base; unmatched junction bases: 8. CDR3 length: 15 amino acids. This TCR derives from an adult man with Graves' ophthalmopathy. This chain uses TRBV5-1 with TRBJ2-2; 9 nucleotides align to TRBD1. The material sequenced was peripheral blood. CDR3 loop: CAGNGQGRNTGELFF. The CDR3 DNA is TGCGCCGGCAACGGACAGGGGAGGAACACCGGGGAGCTGTTTTTT. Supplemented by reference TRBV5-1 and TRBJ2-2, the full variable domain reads KAGVTQTPRYLIKTRGQQVTLSCSPISGHRSVSWYQQTPGQGLQFLFEYFSETQRNKGNFPGRFSGRQFSNSRSEMNVSTLELGDSALYLCAGNGQGRNTGELFFGEGSRLTVL.